This T cell receptor beta chain was profiled in a study of blood T cell repertoires in COVID-19. Study summary: Samples came from the United States, Italy and Spain, spanning acute and convalescent COVID-19. Sources were T cells, B-cell-depleted T cells, or PBMCs; the material itself was cDNA or gDNA.

This clone was counted a single time. Authors' analysis steps: Estimates of nucleated cell counts were drawn from the amplification of reference gene primers. Sequenced by immunoSEQ multiplex PCR; TCRdb stores in-frame clones only, minus some. D and trimming come from the DNA, and the V and J calls and clone size come from that table. The sample carries 200,000 to 300,000 clones, roughly 80% recorded once. V lost 3 bases and J 0 bases, leaving 25 bases between the germline ends. This CDR3 has 20 residues. Germline loops: CDR1 PRHDT, CDR2 FYEKMQ (reference sequence). The TCR was taken from a woman under 30 with acute or convalescent COVID-19. The chain employs TRBV13 and TRBJ2-3, with D possibly TRBD2 on 7 matching bases. Sequenced material: peripheral blood. The CDR3: CASSFLGGRNLNQSTDTQYF. CDR3 bases: TGTGCCAGCAGCTTCCTGGGGGGGCGTAACCTCAATCAGAGCACAGATACGCAGTATTTT.